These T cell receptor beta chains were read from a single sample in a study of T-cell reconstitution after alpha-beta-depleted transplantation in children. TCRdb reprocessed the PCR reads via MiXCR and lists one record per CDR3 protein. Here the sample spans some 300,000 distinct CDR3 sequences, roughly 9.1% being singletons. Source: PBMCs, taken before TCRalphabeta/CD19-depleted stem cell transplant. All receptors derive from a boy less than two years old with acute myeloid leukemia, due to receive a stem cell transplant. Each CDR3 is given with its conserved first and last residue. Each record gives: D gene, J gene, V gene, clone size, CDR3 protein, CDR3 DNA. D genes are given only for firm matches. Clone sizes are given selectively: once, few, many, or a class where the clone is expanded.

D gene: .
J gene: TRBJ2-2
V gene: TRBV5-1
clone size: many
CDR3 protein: CASKTQGASVTGELFF
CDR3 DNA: TGCGCCAGCAAAACCCAAGGGGCTTCCGTAACCGGGGAGCTGTTTTTT

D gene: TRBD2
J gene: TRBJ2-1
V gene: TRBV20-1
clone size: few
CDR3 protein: CSAPWGLGNHNEQFF
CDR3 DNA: TGCAGTGCCCCGTGGGGACTAGGTAACCACAATGAGCAGTTCTTC

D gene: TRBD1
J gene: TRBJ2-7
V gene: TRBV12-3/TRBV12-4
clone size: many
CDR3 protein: CASSQDRVNEQYF
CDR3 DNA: TGTGCCAGCAGCCAGGACAGGGTGAACGAGCAGTACTTC

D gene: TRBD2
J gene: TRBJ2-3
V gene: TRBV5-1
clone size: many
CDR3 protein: CASSPGLVPDTQYF
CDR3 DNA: TGCGCCAGCAGCCCGGGACTAGTCCCAGATACGCAGTATTTT

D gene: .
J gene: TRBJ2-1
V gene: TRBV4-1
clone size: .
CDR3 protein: CASSLIGGVYYNEQFF
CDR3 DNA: TGCGCCAGCAGCCTTATCGGGGGAGTCTACTACAATGAGCAGTTCTTC

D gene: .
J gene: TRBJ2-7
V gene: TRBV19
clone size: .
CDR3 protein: CASSYGPPDGQYF
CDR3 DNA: TGTGCCAGTAGTTACGGGCCTCCCGACGGGCAGTACTTC

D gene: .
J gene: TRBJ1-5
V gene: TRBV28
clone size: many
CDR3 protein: CASSVNIRNQPQHF
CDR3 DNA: TGTGCCAGCAGTGTGAATATCCGCAATCAGCCCCAGCATTTT

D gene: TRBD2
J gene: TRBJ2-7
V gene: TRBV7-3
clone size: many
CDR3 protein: CASSLNLRTSGSPYEQYF
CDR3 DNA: TGTGCCAGCAGCTTAAACCTTCGGACTAGCGGGAGCCCCTACGAGCAGTACTTC

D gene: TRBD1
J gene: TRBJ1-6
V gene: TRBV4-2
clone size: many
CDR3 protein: CASSQELTRTGVNSPLHF
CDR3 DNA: TGTGCCAGCAGCCAAGAATTGACCCGGACAGGGGTTAATTCACCCCTCCACTTT

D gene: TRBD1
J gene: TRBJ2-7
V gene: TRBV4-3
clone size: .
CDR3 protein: CASSHGVGTGAYEQYF
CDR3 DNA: TGCGCCAGCAGCCACGGGGTTGGGACAGGGGCCTACGAGCAGTACTTC

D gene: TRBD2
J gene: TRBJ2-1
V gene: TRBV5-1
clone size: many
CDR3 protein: CASSWAGLAGVYNEQFF
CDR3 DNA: TGCGCCAGCAGCTGGGCGGGACTAGCGGGGGTCTACAATGAGCAGTTCTTC

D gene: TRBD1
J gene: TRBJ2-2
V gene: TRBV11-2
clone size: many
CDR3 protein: CASSFRDRDTGELFF
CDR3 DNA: TGTGCCAGCAGCTTCCGGGACAGGGATACCGGGGAGCTGTTTTTT

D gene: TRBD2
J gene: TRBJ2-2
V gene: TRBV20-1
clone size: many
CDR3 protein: CSAIAGPNTGELFF
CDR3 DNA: TGCAGTGCTATAGCGGGACCGAACACCGGGGAGCTGTTTTTT

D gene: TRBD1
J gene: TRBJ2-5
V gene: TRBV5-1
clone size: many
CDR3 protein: CASSLGSGGWETQYF
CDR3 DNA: TGCGCCAGCAGCTTGGGATCAGGGGGCTGGGAGACCCAGTACTTC

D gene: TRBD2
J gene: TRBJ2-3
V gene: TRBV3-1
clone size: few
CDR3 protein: CASSPQLFRTSGMDTQYF
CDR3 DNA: TGTGCCAGCAGCCCACAGTTATTCAGGACTAGCGGGATGGATACGCAGTATTTT

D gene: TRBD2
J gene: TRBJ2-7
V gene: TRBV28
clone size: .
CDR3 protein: CASSLTPGTSGRGGYEQYF
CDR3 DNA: TGTGCCAGCAGTTTGACCCCCGGGACTAGCGGGAGAGGGGGGTACGAGCAGTACTTC

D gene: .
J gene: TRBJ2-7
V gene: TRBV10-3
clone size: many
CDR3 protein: CAISDSTYEQYF
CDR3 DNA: TGTGCCATCAGTGATAGCACCTACGAGCAGTACTTC

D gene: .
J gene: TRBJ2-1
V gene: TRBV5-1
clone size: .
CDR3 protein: CASSLEGVGYNEQFF
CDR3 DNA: TGCGCCAGCAGCTTGGAGGGGGTTGGCTACAATGAGCAGTTCTTC

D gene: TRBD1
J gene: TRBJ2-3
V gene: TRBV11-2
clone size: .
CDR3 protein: CASSLRQGPTQYF
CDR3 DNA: TGTGCCAGCAGCTTGAGACAGGGACCTACGCAGTATTTT

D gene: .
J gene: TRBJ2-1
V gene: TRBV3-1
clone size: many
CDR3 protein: CASSRWGTYNEQFF
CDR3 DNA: TGTGCCAGCAGTCGCTGGGGCACGTACAATGAGCAGTTCTTC

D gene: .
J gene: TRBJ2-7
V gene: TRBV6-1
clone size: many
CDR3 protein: CASSQPAASYEQYF
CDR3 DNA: TGTGCCAGCAGTCAACCCGCAGCTTCCTACGAGCAGTACTTC

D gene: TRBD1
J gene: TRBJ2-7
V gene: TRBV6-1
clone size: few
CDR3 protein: CASSEVWGQGAGHEQYF
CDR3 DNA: TGTGCCAGCAGTGAAGTGTGGGGCCAGGGGGCGGGACACGAGCAGTACTTC

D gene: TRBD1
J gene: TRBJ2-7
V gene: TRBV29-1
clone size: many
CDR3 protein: CSAPGQGAHEQYF
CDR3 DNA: TGCAGCGCGCCGGGACAGGGGGCGCACGAGCAGTACTTC

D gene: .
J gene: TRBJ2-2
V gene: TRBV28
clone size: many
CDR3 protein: CASSLAAGELFF
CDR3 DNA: TGTGCCAGCAGTTTAGCGGCCGGGGAGCTGTTTTTT

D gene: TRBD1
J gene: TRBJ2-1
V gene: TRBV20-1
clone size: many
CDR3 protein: CSARSDRGPYNEQFF
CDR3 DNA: TGCAGTGCTAGGTCTGACAGGGGGCCCTACAATGAGCAGTTCTTC

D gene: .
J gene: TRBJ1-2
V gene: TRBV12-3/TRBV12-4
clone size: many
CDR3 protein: CASSLGVWGYTF
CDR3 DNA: TGTGCCAGCAGTTTGGGGGTATGGGGCTACACCTTC

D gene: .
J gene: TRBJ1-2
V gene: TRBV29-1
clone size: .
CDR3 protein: CSVEDPPWGYTF
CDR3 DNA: TGCAGCGTTGAAGATCCCCCTTGGGGCTACACCTTC